The clone carrying this T cell receptor (beta chain) was counted a few times. Its antigen is as yet unknown. The data stem from a study of blood T cells in healthy people across ages. Overall study results and limits: Older individuals had lower TCR beta diversity per million T cells (the decline was roughly linear). Long-lived donors carried more naive CD4+ cells and greater diversity than aged donors.

This CDR3 region has 16 residues. CDR1 and CDR2 (germline): MNHEY, SVGEGT. Unmatched junction bases numbered 2, after V lost 2 bases and J lost 2 bases. Through a sample-barcoded 5' primer and a J-beta primer mix, a second PCR was run for about 6 to 11 cycles. A 12-random-nucleotide template-switch adaptor tagged each cDNA molecule. TCRdb passed the 5' RACE reads through MiXCR, listing each CDR3 protein once. This sample has about 970,000 distinct CDR3 sequences, with just over 50% found just once. Healthy Caucasians from Russia aged about 6 to 90 served as donors. The rearrangement joins TRBV6-2 or TRBV6-3 to TRBJ2-7; the match to TRBD2 covers 14 bases. The TCR originated in a woman aged 55-69 years in good health. The sequencing input was blood. CDR3 loop: CASSYPGLAGAYEQYF. In DNA, the CDR3 is TGTGCCAGCAGTTACCCGGGACTAGCGGGAGCCTACGAGCAGTACTTC.